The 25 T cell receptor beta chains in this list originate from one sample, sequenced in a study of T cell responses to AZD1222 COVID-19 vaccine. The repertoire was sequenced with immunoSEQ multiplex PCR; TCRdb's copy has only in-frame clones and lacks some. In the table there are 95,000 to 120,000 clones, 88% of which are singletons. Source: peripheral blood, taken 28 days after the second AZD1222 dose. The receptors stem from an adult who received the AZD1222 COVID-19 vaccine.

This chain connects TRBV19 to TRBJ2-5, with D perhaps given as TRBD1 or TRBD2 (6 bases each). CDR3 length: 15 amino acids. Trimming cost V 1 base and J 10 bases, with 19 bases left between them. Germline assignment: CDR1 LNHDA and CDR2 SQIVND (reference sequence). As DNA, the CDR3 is TGTGCCAGTAGTATAGGGGGGGCCCTGGCGGCGGACCAGTACTTC. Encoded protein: CASSIGGALAADQYF.

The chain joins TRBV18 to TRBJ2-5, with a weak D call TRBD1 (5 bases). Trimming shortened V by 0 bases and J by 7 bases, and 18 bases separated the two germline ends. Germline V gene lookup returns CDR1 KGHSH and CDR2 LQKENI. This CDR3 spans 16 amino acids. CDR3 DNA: TGTGCCAGCTCACCACCGTACGAGACCGTGGGGCCGACCCAGTACTTC. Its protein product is CASSPPYETVGPTQYF.

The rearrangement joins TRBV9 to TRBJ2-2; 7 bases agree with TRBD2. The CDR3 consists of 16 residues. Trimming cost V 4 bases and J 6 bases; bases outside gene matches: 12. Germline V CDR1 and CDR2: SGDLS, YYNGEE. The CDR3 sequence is CASSPTGGRFSGELFF. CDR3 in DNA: TGTGCCAGCAGCCCCACGGGGGGTCGTTTCTCCGGGGAGCTGTTTTTT.

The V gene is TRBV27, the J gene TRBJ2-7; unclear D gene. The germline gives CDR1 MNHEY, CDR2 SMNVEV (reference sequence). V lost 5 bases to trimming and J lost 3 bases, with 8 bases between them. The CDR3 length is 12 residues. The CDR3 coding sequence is TGTGCCAGCAGTACAAACTACTACGAGCAGTACTTC. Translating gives CASSTNYYEQYF.

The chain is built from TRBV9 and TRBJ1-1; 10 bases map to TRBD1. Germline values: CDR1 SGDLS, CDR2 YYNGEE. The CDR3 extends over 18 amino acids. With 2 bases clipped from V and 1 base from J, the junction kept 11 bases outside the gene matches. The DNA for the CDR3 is TGTGCCAGCAGCGTGATCCCGGGACAGGGGACCAAGAACACTGAAGCTTTCTTT. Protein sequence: CASSVIPGQGTKNTEAFF.

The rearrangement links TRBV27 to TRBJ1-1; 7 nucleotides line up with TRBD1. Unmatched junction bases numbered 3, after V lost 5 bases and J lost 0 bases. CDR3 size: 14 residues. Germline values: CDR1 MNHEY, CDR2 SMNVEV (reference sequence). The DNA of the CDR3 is TGTGCCAGCAGTCCAGACAGGGTGAACACTGAAGCTTTCTTT. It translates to CASSPDRVNTEAFF.

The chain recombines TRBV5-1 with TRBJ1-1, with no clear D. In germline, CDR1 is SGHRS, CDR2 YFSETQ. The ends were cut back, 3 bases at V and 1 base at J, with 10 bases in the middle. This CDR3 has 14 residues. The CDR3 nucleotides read TGCGCCAGCAGCTCCTCGACTGCGAACACTGAAGCTTTCTTT. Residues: CASSSSTANTEAFF.

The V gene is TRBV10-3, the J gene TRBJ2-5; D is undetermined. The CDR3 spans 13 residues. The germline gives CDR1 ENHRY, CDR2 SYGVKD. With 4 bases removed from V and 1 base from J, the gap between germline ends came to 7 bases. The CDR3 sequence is CAISVNSQETQYF. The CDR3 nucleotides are TGTGCCATCAGTGTGAACAGCCAAGAGACCCAGTACTTC.

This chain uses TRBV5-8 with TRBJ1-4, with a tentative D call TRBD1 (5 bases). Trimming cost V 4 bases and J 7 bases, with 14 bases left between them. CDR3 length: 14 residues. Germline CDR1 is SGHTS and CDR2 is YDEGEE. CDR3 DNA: TGTGCCAGCAGCGAGCGCGCGGGGGGTGAAAAACTGTTTTTT. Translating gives CASSERAGGEKLFF.

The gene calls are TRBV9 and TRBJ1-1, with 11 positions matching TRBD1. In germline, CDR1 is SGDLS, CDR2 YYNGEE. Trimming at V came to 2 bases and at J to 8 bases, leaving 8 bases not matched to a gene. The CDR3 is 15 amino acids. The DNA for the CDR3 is TGTGCCAGCAGCGTTTCGGGACAGGGGGACGGGGAAGCTTTCTTT. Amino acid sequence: CASSVSGQGDGEAFF.

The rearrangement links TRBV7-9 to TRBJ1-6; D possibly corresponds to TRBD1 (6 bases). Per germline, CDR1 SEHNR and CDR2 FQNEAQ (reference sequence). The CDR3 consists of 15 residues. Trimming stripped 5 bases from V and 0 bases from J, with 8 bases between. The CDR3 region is CASSPGVSYNSPLHF. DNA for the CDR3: TGTGCCAGCAGCCCAGGGGTCTCCTATAATTCACCCCTCCACTTT. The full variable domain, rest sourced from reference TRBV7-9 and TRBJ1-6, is DTGVSQNPRHKITKRGQNVTFRCDPISEHNRLYWYRQTLGQGPEFLTYFQNEAQLEKSRLLSDRFSAERPKGSFSTLEIQRTEQGDSAMYLCASSPGVSYNSPLHFGNGTRLTVT.

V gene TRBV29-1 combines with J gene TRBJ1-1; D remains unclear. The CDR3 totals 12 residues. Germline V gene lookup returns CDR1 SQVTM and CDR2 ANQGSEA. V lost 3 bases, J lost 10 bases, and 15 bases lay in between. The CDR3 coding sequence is TGCAGCGTTGACTTGTTGCGGGTGGGAGCTTTCTTT. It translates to CSVDLLRVGAFF.

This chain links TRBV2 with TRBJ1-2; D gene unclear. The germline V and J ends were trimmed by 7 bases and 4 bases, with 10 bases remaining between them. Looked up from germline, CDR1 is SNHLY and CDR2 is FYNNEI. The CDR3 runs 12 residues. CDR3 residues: CASTQMLYGYTF. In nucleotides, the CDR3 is TGTGCCAGCACGCAAATGCTCTATGGCTACACCTTC.

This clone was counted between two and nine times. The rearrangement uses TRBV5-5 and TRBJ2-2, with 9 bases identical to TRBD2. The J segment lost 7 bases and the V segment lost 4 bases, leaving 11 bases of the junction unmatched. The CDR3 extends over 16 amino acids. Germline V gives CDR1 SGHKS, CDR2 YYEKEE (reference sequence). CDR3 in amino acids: CASSQRGDPRIGELFF. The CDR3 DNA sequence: TGTGCCAGCAGCCAGCGGGGGGACCCCAGGATCGGGGAGCTGTTTTTT.

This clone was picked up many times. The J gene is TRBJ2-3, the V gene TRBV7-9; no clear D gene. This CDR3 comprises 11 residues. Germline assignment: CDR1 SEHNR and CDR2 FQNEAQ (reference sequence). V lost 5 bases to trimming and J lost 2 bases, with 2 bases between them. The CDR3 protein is CASSNTDTQYF. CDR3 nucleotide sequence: TGTGCCAGCAGCAACACAGATACGCAGTATTTT.

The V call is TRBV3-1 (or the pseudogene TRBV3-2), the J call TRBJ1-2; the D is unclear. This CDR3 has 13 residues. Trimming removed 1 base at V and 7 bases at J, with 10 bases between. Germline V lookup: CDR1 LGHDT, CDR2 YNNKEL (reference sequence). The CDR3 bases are TGTGCCAGCAGCCAAGGGCCGGCCCGTGGCTACACCTTC. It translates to CASSQGPARGYTF.

CDR3 in amino acids: CASSLTAQSYPQHF. CDR3 DNA: TGTGCCAGCAGCTTGACGGCCCAATCCTATCCCCAGCATTTT. V is TRBV7-8 and J is TRBJ1-5; no definite D call. From germline, CDR1 is SGHVS and CDR2 FQNEAQ. The CDR3 totals 14 residues. Trimming took off 3 bases at V and 10 bases at J, with 16 bases between the two ends.

CDR3 sequence reads: CATRGQGWQETQYF. CDR3 bases: TGTGCCACCAGGGGGCAGGGCTGGCAAGAGACCCAGTACTTC. The V and J genes are TRBV27 and TRBJ2-5, with TRBD1 matching 8 bases. Looked up from germline, CDR1 is MNHEY and CDR2 is SMNVEV (reference sequence). The CDR3 totals 14 residues. Losses at the gene ends were 10 bases for V and 2 bases for J; bases not matched to a gene: 9.

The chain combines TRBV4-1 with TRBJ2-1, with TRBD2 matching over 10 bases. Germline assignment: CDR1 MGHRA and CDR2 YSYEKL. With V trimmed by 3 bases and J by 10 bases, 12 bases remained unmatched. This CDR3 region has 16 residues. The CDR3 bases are TGCGCCAGCAGCCACGATGGGCTAGCGGGGGTAAGGGAGCAGTTCTTC. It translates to CASSHDGLAGVREQFF.

The CDR3 DNA is TGTGCCACCAGGCTAGACAGGGTGGACACTGAAGCTTTCTTT. This translates into CATRLDRVDTEAFF. The genes are TRBV15 and TRBJ1-1; 7 bases are shared with TRBD1. Germline CDR1 LNHNV, CDR2 YYDKDF (reference sequence). Trimming cost V 6 bases and J 3 bases; bases outside gene matches: 7. The CDR3 extends over 14 amino acids. The whole variable domain, filled in from reference TRBV15 and TRBJ1-1, reads DAMVIQNPRYQVTQFGKPVTLSCSQTLNHNVMYWYQQKSSQAPKLLFHYYDKDFNNEADTPDNFQSRRPNTSFCFLDIRSPGLGDTAMYLCATRLDRVDTEAFFGQGTRLTVV.

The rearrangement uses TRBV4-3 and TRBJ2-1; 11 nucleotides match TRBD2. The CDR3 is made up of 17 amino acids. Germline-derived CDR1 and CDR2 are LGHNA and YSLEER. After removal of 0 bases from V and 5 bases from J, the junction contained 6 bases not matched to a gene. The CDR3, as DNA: TGCGCCAGCAGCCAAGATTTCTCTAGCGGGGGGAACAATGAGCAGTTCTTC. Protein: CASSQDFSSGGNNEQFF.

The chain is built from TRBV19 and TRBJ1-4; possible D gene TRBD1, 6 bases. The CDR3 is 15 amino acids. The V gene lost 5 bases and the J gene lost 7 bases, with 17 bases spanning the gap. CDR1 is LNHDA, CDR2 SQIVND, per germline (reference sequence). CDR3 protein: CASSGQGRGGEKLFF. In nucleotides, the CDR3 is TGTGCCAGTAGTGGGCAGGGGCGAGGTGGTGAAAAACTGTTTTTT.

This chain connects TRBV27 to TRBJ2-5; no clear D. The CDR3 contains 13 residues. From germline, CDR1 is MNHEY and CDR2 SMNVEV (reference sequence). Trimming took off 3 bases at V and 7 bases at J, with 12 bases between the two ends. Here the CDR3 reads CASSLSRSGTQYF. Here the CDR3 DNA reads TGTGCCAGCAGTTTGTCTCGGTCGGGGACCCAGTACTTC.

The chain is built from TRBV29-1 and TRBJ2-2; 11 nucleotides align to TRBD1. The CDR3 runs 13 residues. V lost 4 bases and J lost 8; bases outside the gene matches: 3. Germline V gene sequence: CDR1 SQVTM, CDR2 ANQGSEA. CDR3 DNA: TGCAGCGTTGTGGGACAGGGGGGTGGGGAGCTGTTTTTT. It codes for CSVVGQGGGELFF.

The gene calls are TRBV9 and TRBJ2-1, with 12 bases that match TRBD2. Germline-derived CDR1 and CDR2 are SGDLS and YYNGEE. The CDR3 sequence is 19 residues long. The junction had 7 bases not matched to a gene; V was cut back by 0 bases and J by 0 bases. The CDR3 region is CASSVGASGGDRSYNEQFF. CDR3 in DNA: TGTGCCAGCAGCGTAGGGGCTAGCGGGGGGGATCGCTCCTACAATGAGCAGTTCTTC. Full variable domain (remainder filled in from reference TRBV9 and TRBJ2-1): DSGVTQTPKHLITATGQRVTLRCSPRSGDLSVYWYQQSLDQGLQFLIQYYNGEERAKGNILERFSAQQFPDLHSELNLSSLELGDSALYFCASSVGASGGDRSYNEQFFGPGTRLTVL.